This T cell receptor beta chain was sequenced in a study of cytotoxic CD8 clonotypes in ibrutinib-treated CLL (dated by TCRdb to the early 2020s). At the level of the whole study: In this cohort, 15 patients were treatment-naive and 11 to 12 were relapsed/refractory, while about 18 had unmutated IGHV. Every sample from remission and from progressive disease was obtained while the patients were still on ibrutinib. An average of 255,043 productive templates and tens of thousands of productive rearrangements was obtained per sample. Response samples were obtained after a median of approximately 12 months of treatment, with a range of about 6 to 36 months. Cryopreserved peripheral blood mononuclear cells were collected at three points: before therapy, at response, and at either sustained remission or disease progression. Partial responses were observed in some 24 patients and complete responses in 2; after a median follow-up of around 68 months, remission was maintained in roughly 14 patients and progression was observed in approximately 12. Longitudinal samples were obtainable from about 30% of the 86 participants in the trial. General findings and caveats noted by the study authors: At ibrutinib response clonality went up, during sustained remission it held steady, and at progression it dropped back toward baseline. Sustained-remission and progressing patients did not have matched sampling times, and lymph node repertoires were not examined. Baseline clonality was found to be higher than that of age-matched healthy donors and was strongly correlated with circulating CD8+ T-cell counts. Public clonotypes were rare and either contracted or stayed stable during treatment, and the rise in clonality at ibrutinib response reflected the expansion of private clonotypes.

CDR1 SEHNR and CDR2 FQNEAQ are derived from the germline V gene (reference sequence). There are 11 amino acids in the CDR3, from cysteine to phenylalanine inclusive. CDR3 DNA only is kept here, 33 bases in frame from base 1. V is clipped by 11 bases and J by 0 bases, and the sequence between their germline boundaries is 5 bases long. The time point label on this specimen signifies: roughly 23 months on ibrutinib. For TCR beta library preparation, around 2 micrograms of genomic DNA were isolated from cryopreserved PBMCs. Longitudinal blood samples from CLL patients on ibrutinib monotherapy were analyzed using high-throughput TCR beta sequencing. The patients were enrolled in a single-center, open-label phase 2 trial of ibrutinib monotherapy. Details on this clone: The specificity of this receptor is unknown. No base qualities exist here, and no much larger clone lies one base off it.

The goal of deep resolution MiSeq sequencing was a depth between 1 in 1 million and 1 in 200,000 T cells, and coverage averaged 10x per clonotype. The immunoSEQ hsTCRB Kit was used to generate the TCR beta libraries. The authors' analysis ran thus. Data were analyzed with ImmunoSEQ Data Assistant and ImmunoSEQ Analyzer, with V, D and J genes assigned per IMGT definitions. Clonality, which ranges from 0 to 1, was calculated by subtracting the normalized Shannon entropy of productive rearrangement frequencies from one. Public clonotype analysis was restricted to overrepresented clonotypes comprising at least 0.05% of each patient's repertoire. Approximately 12 repertoires from age-matched healthy donors, obtained from immuneACCESS, served as clonality controls. TCRdb took this table from immuneACCESS and kept in-frame rearrangements with V and J called. Such tables lack part of the clones; where checked against another copy, unresolved V genes explain under half of the gap, and the rest is unexplained. Clone size and the V and J calls come from that table; the DNA yielded D and trimming. The sample table contains 50,000 or so clones; only one count was recorded for around three fifths of them. The ten largest clones add up to less than 30% of the sample.

Source: PBMCs, taken after 24 months of ibrutinib treatment. This receptor chain uses TRBV7-9 and TRBJ1-3; the D segment cannot be called with confidence. This clonotype was sampled from a human donor with chronic lymphocytic leukemia. CDR3 sequence: CAWGSGNTIYF. The nucleotide sequence is TGTGCCTGGGGCTCTGGAAACACCATATATTTT.